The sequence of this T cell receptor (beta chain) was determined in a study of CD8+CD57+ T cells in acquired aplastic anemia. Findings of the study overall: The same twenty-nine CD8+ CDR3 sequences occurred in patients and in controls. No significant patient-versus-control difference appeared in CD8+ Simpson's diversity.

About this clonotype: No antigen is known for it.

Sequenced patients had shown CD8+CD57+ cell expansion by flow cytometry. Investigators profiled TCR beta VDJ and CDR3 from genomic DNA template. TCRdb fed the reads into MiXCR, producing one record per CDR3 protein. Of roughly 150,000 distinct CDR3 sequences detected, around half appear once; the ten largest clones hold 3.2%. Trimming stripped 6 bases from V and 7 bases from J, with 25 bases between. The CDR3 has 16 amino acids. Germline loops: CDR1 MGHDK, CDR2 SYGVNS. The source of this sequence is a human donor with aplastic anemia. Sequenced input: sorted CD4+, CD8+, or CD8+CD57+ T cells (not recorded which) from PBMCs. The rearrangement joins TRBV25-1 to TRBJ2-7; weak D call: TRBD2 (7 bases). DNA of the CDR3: TGTGCCAGCAGCCAAGGACCCCGGGGCAGGGGAGGGGAGCAGTACTTC. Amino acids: CASSQGPRGRGGEQYF.